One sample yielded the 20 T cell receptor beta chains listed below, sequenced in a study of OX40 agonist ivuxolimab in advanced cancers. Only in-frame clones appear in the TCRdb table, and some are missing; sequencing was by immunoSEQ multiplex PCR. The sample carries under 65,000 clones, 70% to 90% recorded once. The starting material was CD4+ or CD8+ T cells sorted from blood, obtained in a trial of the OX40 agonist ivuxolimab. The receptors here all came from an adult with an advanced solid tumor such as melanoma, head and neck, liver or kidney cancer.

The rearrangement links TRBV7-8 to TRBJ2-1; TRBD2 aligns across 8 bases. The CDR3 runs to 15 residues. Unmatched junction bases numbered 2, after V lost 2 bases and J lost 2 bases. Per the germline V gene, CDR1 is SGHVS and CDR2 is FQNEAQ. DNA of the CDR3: TGTGCCAGCAGCTTAACTAGCGGAACCTACAATGAGCAGTTCTTC. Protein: CASSLTSGTYNEQFF. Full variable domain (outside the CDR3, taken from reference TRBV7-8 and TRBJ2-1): GAGVSQSPRYKVAKRGQDVALRCDPISGHVSLFWYQQALGQGPEFLTYFQNEAQLDKSGLPSDRFFAERPEGSVSTLKIQRTQQEDSAVYLCASSLTSGTYNEQFFGPGTRLTVL.

CDR3 coding DNA: TGTGCCAGCAGCTTAGGCATCGGGGGACCCTACGAGCAGTACGTC. This translates into CASSLGIGGPYEQYV. J is TRBJ2-7 and V is TRBV13, with D possibly TRBD2 on 6 matching bases. CDR3 length: 15 amino acids. Germline lookup yields CDR1 PRHDT and CDR2 FYEKMQ (reference sequence). The V gene lost 0 bases and the J gene lost 2 bases, with 11 bases spanning the gap.

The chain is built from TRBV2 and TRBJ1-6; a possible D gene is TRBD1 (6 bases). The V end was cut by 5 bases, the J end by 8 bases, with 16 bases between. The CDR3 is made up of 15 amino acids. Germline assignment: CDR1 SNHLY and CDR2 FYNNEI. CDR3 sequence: CASSSSGGLDSPLHF. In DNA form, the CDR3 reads TGTGCCAGCAGTTCGTCCGGGGGGCTGGATTCACCCCTCCACTTT.

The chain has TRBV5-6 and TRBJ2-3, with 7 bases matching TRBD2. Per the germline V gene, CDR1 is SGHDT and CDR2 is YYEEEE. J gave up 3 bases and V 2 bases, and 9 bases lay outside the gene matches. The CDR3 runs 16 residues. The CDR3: CASSFRAAGVTDTQYF. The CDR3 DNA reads TGTGCCAGCAGCTTCCGGGCGGCGGGAGTTACAGATACGCAGTATTTT. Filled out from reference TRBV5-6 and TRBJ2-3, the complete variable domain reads DAGVTQSPTHLIKTRGQQVTLRCSPKSGHDTVSWYQQALGQGPQFIFQYYEEEERQRGNFPDRFSGHQFPNYSSELNVNALLLGDSALYLCASSFRAAGVTDTQYFGPGTRLTVL.

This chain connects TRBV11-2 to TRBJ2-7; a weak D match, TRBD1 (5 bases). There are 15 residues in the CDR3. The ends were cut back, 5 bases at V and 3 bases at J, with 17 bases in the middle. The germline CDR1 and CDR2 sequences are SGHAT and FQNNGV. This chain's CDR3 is CASSPGFERFYEQYV. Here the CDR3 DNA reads TGTGCCAGCAGCCCAGGGTTCGAGCGATTCTACGAGCAGTACGTC.

The chain's CDR3 is CASSPIAGAYNYGYTF. The CDR3, as DNA: TGCGCCAGCAGCCCGATAGCGGGGGCCTATAACTATGGCTACACCTTC. The V call is TRBV5-1, the J call TRBJ1-2; TRBD1 might be the D (6 bases). There are 16 residues in the CDR3. CDR1 is SGHRS, CDR2 YFSETQ, per germline. The germline V and J ends were trimmed by 4 bases and 1 base, with 17 bases remaining between them.

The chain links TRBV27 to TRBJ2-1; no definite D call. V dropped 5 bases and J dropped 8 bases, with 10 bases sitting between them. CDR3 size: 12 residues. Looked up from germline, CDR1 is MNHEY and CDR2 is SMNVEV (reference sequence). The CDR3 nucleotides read TGTGCCAGCAGTCTTAGTGGGGATGAGCAGTTCTTC. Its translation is CASSLSGDEQFF.

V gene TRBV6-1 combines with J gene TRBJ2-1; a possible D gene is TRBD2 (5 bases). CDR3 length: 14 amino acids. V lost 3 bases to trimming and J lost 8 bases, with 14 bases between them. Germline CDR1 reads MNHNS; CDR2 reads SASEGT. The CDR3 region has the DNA TGTGCCAGCAGTGAGAGGGTAGTACGGGATGAGCAGTTCTTC. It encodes CASSERVVRDEQFF.

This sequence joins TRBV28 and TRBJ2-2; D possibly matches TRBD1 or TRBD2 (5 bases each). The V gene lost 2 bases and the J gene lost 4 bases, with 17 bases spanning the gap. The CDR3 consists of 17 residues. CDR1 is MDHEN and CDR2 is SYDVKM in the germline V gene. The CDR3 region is CASSLPPTGTRTGELFF. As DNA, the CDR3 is TGTGCCAGCAGTTTACCTCCCACTGGGACCCGCACCGGGGAGCTGTTTTTT.

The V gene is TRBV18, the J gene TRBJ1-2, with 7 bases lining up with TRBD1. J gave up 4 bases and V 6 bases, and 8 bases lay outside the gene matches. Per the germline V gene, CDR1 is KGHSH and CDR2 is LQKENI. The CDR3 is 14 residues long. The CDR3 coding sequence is TGTGCCAGCTCCTCCGACAGGGACCTCTATGGCTACACCTTC. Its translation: CASSSDRDLYGYTF.

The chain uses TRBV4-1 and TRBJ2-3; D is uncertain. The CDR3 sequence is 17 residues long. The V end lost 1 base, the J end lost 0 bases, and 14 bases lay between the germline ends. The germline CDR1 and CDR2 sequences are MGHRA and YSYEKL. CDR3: CASSQARAGFSTDTQYF. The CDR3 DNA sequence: TGCGCCAGCAGCCAAGCGCGTGCCGGTTTCAGCACAGATACGCAGTATTTT.

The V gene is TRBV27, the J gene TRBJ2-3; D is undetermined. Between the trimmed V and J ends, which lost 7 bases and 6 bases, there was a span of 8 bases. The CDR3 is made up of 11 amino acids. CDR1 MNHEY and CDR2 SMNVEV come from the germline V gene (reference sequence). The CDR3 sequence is CASTNADTQYF. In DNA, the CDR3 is TGTGCCAGCACTAATGCGGATACGCAGTATTTT.

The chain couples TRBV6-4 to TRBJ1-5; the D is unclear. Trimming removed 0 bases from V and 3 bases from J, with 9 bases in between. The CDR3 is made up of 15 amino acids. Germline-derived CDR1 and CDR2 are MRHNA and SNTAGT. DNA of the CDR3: TGTGCCAGCAGTGACTCAAGGGAACTCAATCAGCCCCAGCATTTT. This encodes CASSDSRELNQPQHF.

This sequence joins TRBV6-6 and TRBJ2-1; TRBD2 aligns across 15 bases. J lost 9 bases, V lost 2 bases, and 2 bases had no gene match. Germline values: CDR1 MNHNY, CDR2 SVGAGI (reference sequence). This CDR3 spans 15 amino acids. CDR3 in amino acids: CASSYGTSGRIEQFF. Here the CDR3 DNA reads TGTGCCAGCAGTTACGGGACTAGCGGGAGGATTGAGCAGTTCTTC.

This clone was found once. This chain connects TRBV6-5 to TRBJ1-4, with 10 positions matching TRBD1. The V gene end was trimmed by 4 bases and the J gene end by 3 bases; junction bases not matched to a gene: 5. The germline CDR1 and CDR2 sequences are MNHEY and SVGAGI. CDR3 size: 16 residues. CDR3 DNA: TGTGCCAGCAGTTTGACAGGGGGCCGGGCTAATGAAAAACTGTTTTTT. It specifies CASSLTGGRANEKLFF.

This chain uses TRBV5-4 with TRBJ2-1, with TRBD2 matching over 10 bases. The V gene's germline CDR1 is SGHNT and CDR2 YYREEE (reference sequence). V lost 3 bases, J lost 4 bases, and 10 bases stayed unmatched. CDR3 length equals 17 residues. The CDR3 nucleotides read TGTGCCAGCAGCTGGGAGCTAGCGGGAGCCCGATACAATGAGCAGTTCTTC. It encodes CASSWELAGARYNEQFF.

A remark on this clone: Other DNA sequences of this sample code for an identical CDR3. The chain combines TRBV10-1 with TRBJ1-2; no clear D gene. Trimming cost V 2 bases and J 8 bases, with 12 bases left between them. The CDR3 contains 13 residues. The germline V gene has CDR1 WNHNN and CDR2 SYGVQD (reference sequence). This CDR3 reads CASSENPAEGYTF. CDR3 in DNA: TGCGCCAGCAGTGAGAACCCGGCGGAGGGCTACACCTTC.

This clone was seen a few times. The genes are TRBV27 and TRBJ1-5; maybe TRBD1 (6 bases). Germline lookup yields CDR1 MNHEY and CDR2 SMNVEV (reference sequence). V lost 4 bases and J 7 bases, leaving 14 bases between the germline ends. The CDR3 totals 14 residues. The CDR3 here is CASSYLGADQPQHF. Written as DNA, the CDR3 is TGTGCCAGCAGTTACCTGGGGGCAGACCAGCCCCAGCATTTT.

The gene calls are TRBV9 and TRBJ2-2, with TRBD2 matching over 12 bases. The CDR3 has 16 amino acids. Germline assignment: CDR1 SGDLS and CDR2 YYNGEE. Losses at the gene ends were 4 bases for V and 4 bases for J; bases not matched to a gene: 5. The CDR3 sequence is CASSSGLAGSTGELFF. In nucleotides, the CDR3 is TGTGCCAGCAGCTCTGGACTAGCGGGGTCCACCGGGGAGCTGTTTTTT. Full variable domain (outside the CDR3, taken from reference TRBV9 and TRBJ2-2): DSGVTQTPKHLITATGQRVTLRCSPRSGDLSVYWYQQSLDQGLQFLIQYYNGEERAKGNILERFSAQQFPDLHSELNLSSLELGDSALYFCASSSGLAGSTGELFFGEGSRLTVL.

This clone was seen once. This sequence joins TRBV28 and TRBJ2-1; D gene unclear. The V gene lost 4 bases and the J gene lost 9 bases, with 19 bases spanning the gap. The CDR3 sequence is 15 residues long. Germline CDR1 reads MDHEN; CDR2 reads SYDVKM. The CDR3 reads CASSSTILPGVEQFF. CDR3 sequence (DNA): TGTGCCAGCAGTTCGACGATACTCCCTGGGGTTGAGCAGTTCTTC.